The 27 T cell receptor beta chains listed next were all sequenced from one sample in a study of blood T cell repertoires in COVID-19. Repertoires were generated with immunoSEQ multiplex PCR, while TCRdb's copy carries only in-frame clones and drops some. The table includes approximately 150,000 clones, about 80% detected once. Sequencing was done on a sample of PBMCs or T cells enriched from blood (not recorded which). The receptors stem from a woman in her 70s in a cohort exposed to, infected with or recovered from COVID-19 (not recorded which).

The J gene is TRBJ2-7, the V gene TRBV19; D uncertain. This CDR3 comprises 14 residues. Germline CDR1 reads LNHDA; CDR2 reads SQIVND (reference sequence). V was clipped by 1 base and J by 2 bases, with 9 bases between them. The CDR3 DNA is TGTGCCAGTAGTATAGGCCGACAAACCTACGAGCAGTACTTC. Protein: CASSIGRQTYEQYF.

The chain has TRBV28 and TRBJ1-5; no definite D call. Trimming pared 6 bases from V and 3 bases from J, leaving 6 bases between. The CDR3 extends over 12 amino acids. CDR1 is MDHEN and CDR2 is SYDVKM in the germline V gene. Here the CDR3 DNA reads TGTGCCAGCAGGAGCCCCAATCAGCCCCAGCATTTT. Amino acids: CASRSPNQPQHF.

V usage is TRBV4-1 and J usage is TRBJ1-6, with 7 bases fitting TRBD1. This CDR3 region has 15 residues. J lost 7 bases, V lost 1 base, and 4 bases had no gene match. Germline CDR1 is MGHRA and CDR2 is YSYEKL. The chain's CDR3 is CASSQGQGHNSPLHF. The CDR3 nucleotides are TGCGCCAGCAGCCAAGGACAGGGTCACAATTCACCCCTCCACTTT.

The rearrangement links TRBV10-3 to TRBJ2-1, with 13 positions matching TRBD2. Trimming took 3 bases from V and 0 from J; bases not matched to a gene: 2. The germline V gene has CDR1 ENHRY and CDR2 SYGVKD. CDR3 length: 17 amino acids. CDR3 nucleotides: TGTGCCATCAGTGATGGGACTAGCGGGATCTCCTACAATGAGCAGTTCTTC. This gives the protein CAISDGTSGISYNEQFF.

This chain uses TRBV25-1 with TRBJ2-1; 8 nucleotides match TRBD1. Per the germline V gene, CDR1 is MGHDK and CDR2 is SYGVNS. V was clipped by 1 base and J by 4 bases; unmatched bases: 6. This CDR3 comprises 16 residues. DNA for the CDR3: TGTGCCAGCAGTGAATTAGGACAGGGTACTTACAATGAGCAGTTCTTC. Translated, it gives CASSELGQGTYNEQFF.

The chain carries TRBV6-5 and TRBJ1-3, with TRBD1 as a possible D gene (6 bases). The V end was cut by 8 bases, the J end by 0 bases, with 14 bases between. Per germline, CDR1 MNHEY and CDR2 SVGAGI. The CDR3 length is 15 residues. In nucleotides, the CDR3 is TGTGCCAGCCACAGGGATCCTCTCTCTGGAAACACCATATATTTT. The encoded protein is CASHRDPLSGNTIYF.

The J gene is TRBJ2-3, the V gene TRBV28, with D unclear. The V gene lost 6 bases and the J gene lost 7 bases, with 23 bases spanning the gap. Germline CDR1 MDHEN, CDR2 SYDVKM. CDR3 length: 16 amino acids. The CDR3 reads CASSRRYPSRENTQYF. The CDR3 DNA reads TGTGCCAGCAGCCGTCGCTACCCCTCGAGAGAGAATACGCAGTATTTT.

V usage is TRBV5-4 and J usage is TRBJ2-1, with 7 nucleotides matching TRBD1. CDR3 size: 15 residues. The germline gives CDR1 SGHNT, CDR2 YYREEE (reference sequence). V was clipped by 4 bases and J by 4 bases; unmatched bases: 8. The CDR3 is CASSPRDRPYNEQFF. The CDR3 DNA reads as TGTGCCAGCAGCCCCCGGGACAGACCGTACAATGAGCAGTTCTTC.

V usage is TRBV19 and J usage is TRBJ2-2, with TRBD1 matching over 9 bases. CDR3 length equals 13 residues. The germline V gene encodes CDR1 LNHDA and CDR2 SQIVND (reference sequence). V shed 11 bases, J shed 5 bases, and the junction held 6 bases outside the gene matches. CDR3 residues: CAGRDRVTGELFF. CDR3 sequence (DNA): TGTGCCGGCCGGGACAGGGTAACCGGGGAGCTGTTTTTT.

The V and J genes are TRBV5-4 and TRBJ2-3, with D possibly being TRBD1 (6 bases). V shed 3 bases and J shed 0 bases, with 11 bases lying between them. The germline V gene has CDR1 SGHNT and CDR2 YYREEE (reference sequence). This CDR3 is built from 15 residues. The DNA of the CDR3 is TGTGCCAGCAGCTCTCAGGGGTCTAGCACAGATACGCAGTATTTT. Its translation is CASSSQGSSTDTQYF. The full variable domain, with the rest looked up from reference TRBV5-4 and TRBJ2-3, is ETGVTQSPTHLIKTRGQQVTLRCSSQSGHNTVSWYQQALGQGPQFIFQYYREEENGRGNFPPRFSGLQFPNYSSELNVNALELDDSALYLCASSSQGSSTDTQYFGPGTRLTVL.

This sequence joins TRBV11-3 and TRBJ2-1; no definite D call. The germline V and J ends were trimmed by 2 bases and 6 bases, with 8 bases remaining between them. CDR3 length: 13 amino acids. CDR1 is SGHNT and CDR2 is YENEEA in the germline V gene. CDR3 protein: CASSLFDSNEQFF. The CDR3 region has the DNA TGTGCCAGCAGCTTATTTGATAGCAATGAGCAGTTCTTC.

The chain recombines TRBV4-1 with TRBJ1-3, with TRBD1 as a possible D gene (5 bases). CDR3 size: 17 residues. V was trimmed by 4 bases and J by 7 bases, leaving 23 bases between them. Germline-derived CDR1 and CDR2 are MGHRA and YSYEKL. CDR3 amino acids: CASSRAGLTDLGNTIYF. Here the CDR3 DNA reads TGCGCCAGCAGCCGGGCAGGGCTCACGGATTTAGGGAACACCATATATTTT.

The table lists this clone with a few counts. The rearrangement joins TRBV3-1 (or the pseudogene TRBV3-2) to TRBJ2-1, with 10 nucleotides matching TRBD2. The CDR3 has 15 amino acids. Trimming at V came to 0 bases and at J to 9 bases, leaving 5 bases not matched to a gene. CDR1 is LGHDT and CDR2 is YNNKEL in the germline V gene (reference sequence). CDR3 residues: CASSQEPSGSSEQFF. The DNA of the CDR3 is TGTGCCAGCAGCCAAGAACCTAGCGGGAGTTCTGAGCAGTTCTTC.

This clone was recorded only once. The rearrangement joins TRBV6-2 or TRBV6-3 to TRBJ1-5; TRBD1 aligns across 7 bases. Germline V gives CDR1 MNHEY, CDR2 SVGEGT. This CDR3 contains 18 residues. V lost 0 bases, J lost 6 bases, and 14 bases stayed unmatched. The CDR3 DNA reads TGTGCCAGCAGTTACTCGATGGCCCGAGGAGGGGGCGGTCAGCCCCAGCATTTT. Its translation: CASSYSMARGGGGQPQHF.

The chain combines TRBV7-9 with TRBJ2-5; TRBD2 might be the D (6 bases). V was shortened by 5 bases and J by 2 bases, with 12 bases between the two germline ends. This CDR3 is built from 14 residues. CDR1 and CDR2 from the germline V gene are SEHNR and FQNEAQ (reference sequence). Here the CDR3 reads CASSPVAVQETQYF. CDR3 nucleotide sequence: TGTGCCAGCAGCCCGGTAGCGGTACAAGAGACCCAGTACTTC.

The V and J genes are TRBV3-1 (or the pseudogene TRBV3-2) and TRBJ2-1; 8 nucleotides agree with TRBD2. The CDR3 has 15 residues. Germline CDR1 reads LGHDT; CDR2 reads YNNKEL (reference sequence). V lost 8 bases and J lost 7; bases outside the gene matches: 13. CDR3 nucleotides: TGTGCCAGCCAACCGAGCGGGAGCGTTAGGAATGAGCAGTTCTTC. It yields the protein CASQPSGSVRNEQFF.

The sample holds a few counts of this clone. An end of the junction does not agree with germline; a read error may underlie this. The chain couples TRBV12-3 or TRBV12-4 to TRBJ2-7; the D gene is possibly TRBD1 (6 bases). CDR3 size: 11 residues. The CDR3 DNA reads as TGTGCCAGCAGTTTACAGGGACAACCCTCTTTC. Its translation is CASSLQGQPSF.

V and J are TRBV6-5 and TRBJ2-2, with 10 nucleotides matching TRBD1. Germline CDR1 and CDR2: MNHEY and SVGAGI. Trimming at V came to 6 bases and at J to 5 bases, leaving 6 bases not matched to a gene. CDR3 size: 15 residues. Here the CDR3 reads CASSRQGAGTGELFF. As DNA, the CDR3 is TGTGCCAGCAGCCGACAGGGGGCAGGGACCGGGGAGCTGTTTTTT.

In its sample, this clone was seen a few times. This rearrangement joins TRBV30 to TRBJ1-2; tentative D call: TRBD1 (6 bases). Trimming shortened V by 2 bases and J by 4 bases, and 14 bases separated the two germline ends. CDR1 and CDR2 from the germline V gene are GTSNPN and SVGIG (reference sequence). CDR3 length equals 14 residues. CDR3: CAWSQRQVLYGYTF. In DNA, the CDR3 is TGTGCCTGGAGTCAGAGACAGGTGCTCTATGGCTACACCTTC.

The genes are TRBV18 and TRBJ2-2; 12 nucleotides line up with TRBD2. The V gene end was trimmed by 8 bases and the J gene end by 1 base; junction bases not matched to a gene: 8. CDR3 length: 17 residues. Germline V CDR1 and CDR2: KGHSH, LQKENI. The CDR3 here is CASADATSGRNTGELFF. The CDR3, as DNA: TGTGCCAGCGCCGACGCGACTAGCGGGAGGAACACCGGGGAGCTGTTTTTT. The variable domain in full, completed from reference TRBV18 and TRBJ2-2, reads NAGVMQNPRHLVRRRGQEARLRCSPMKGHSHVYWYRQLPEEGLKFMVYLQKENIIDESGMPKERFSAEFPKEGPSILRIQQVVRGDSAAYFCASADATSGRNTGELFFGEGSRLTVL.

The rearrangement uses TRBV5-1 and TRBJ2-1; 12 nucleotides align to TRBD2. This CDR3 spans 14 amino acids. V lost 3 bases, J lost 6 bases, and 1 base stayed unmatched. Germline V CDR1 and CDR2: SGHRS, YFSETQ. This CDR3 reads CASSSGLAGNEQFF. The CDR3 nucleotides are TGCGCCAGCAGCTCGGGACTAGCGGGCAATGAGCAGTTCTTC.

The V and J genes are TRBV6-5 and TRBJ1-6; 7 bases match TRBD1. V shed 4 bases, J shed 5 bases, and the junction held 5 bases outside the gene matches. The CDR3 runs 15 residues. CDR1 and CDR2 from the germline V gene are MNHEY and SVGAGI. The CDR3 DNA sequence: TGTGCCAGCAGTTCCGGGACAGAGCATAATTCACCCCTCCACTTT. It is translated as CASSSGTEHNSPLHF.

The rearrangement joins TRBV7-2 to TRBJ1-5; D is ambiguous. The V end was cut by 3 bases, the J end by 5 bases, with 11 bases between. The CDR3 loop spans 14 amino acids. The germline CDR1 and CDR2 sequences are SGHTA and FQGNSA. CDR3 DNA sequence: TGTGCCAGCAGCTTTGGCCAGGCCTATCAGCCCCAGCATTTT. Translation: CASSFGQAYQPQHF.

This sequence joins TRBV19 and TRBJ2-7; TRBD1 matches 8 bases. Germline V gene sequence: CDR1 LNHDA, CDR2 SQIVND (reference sequence). The CDR3 contains 14 residues. The ends lost 1 base at V and 7 bases at J; junction bases unmatched: 6. In DNA form, the CDR3 reads TGTGCCAGTAGTATAGGGGCAGGGGGCGAGGAGCAGTACTTC. Translating gives CASSIGAGGEEQYF.

The rearrangement links TRBV27 to TRBJ2-1; D is undetermined. The germline V and J ends were trimmed by 5 bases and 7 bases, with 12 bases remaining between them. The CDR3 has 13 amino acids. Germline assignment: CDR1 MNHEY and CDR2 SMNVEV (reference sequence). CDR3 in DNA: TGTGCCAGCAGTACTGCAAGCAGGAATGAGCAGTTCTTC. It encodes CASSTASRNEQFF.

This clone has a count of ten or more. A junction end diverges from the germline sequence, so it may reflect a read error. The rearrangement links TRBV7-7 to TRBJ2-1; TRBD2 aligns across 9 bases. The CDR3 spans 15 residues. Germline-derived CDR1 and CDR2 are SSHAT and FNYEAQ (reference sequence). The CDR3 DNA follows: TGTGCTAGCAGTGGGGGACTAGCCTCCTACAATGAGCAGTTCTTC. The encoded protein is CASSGGLASYNEQFF. The whole variable domain, remainder taken from reference TRBV7-7 and TRBJ2-1, is GAGVSQSPRYKVTKRGQDVTLRCDPISSHATLYWYQQALGQGPEFLTYFNYEAQPDKSGLPSDRFSAERPEGSISTLTIQRTEQRDSAMYRCASSGGLASYNEQFFGPGTRLTVL.

This clone was detected many times. The rearrangement joins TRBV10-3 to TRBJ2-5; TRBD2 agrees at 8 bases. Trimming took 11 bases from V and 2 from J; bases not matched to a gene: 7. The length of the CDR3 is 13 residues. Germline V gives CDR1 ENHRY, CDR2 SYGVKD. The CDR3: CAASSGGQETQYF. The DNA of the CDR3 is TGTGCCGCTTCGAGCGGGGGACAAGAGACCCAGTACTTC.